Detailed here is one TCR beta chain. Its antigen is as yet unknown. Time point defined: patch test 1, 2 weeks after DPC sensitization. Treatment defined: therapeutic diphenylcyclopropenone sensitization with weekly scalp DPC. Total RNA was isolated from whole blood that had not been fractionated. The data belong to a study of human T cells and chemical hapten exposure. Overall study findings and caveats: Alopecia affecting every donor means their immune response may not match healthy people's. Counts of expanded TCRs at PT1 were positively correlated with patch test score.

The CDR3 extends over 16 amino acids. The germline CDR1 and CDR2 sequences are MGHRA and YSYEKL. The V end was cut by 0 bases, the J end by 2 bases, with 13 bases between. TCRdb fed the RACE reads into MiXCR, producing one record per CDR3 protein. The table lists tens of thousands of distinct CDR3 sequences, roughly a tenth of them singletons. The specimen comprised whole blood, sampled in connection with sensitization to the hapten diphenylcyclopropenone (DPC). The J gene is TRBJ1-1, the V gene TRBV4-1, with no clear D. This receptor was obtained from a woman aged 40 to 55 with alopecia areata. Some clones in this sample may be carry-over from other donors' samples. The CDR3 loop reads CASSQDIGSPNTEAFF. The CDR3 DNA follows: TGCGCCAGCAGCCAAGATATTGGCAGCCCTAACACTGAAGCTTTCTTT.